The T cell receptor beta chain described here comes from a study of beta chain features in type 1 diabetes. General observations from the study: TCRB CDR3s from Type 1 diabetes patients were moderately but significantly shorter in all four CD4+ subsets.

Reverse transcription of all isolated RNA meant that expressed TCRB transcripts were sequenced. Repertoires were generated with immunoSEQ multiplex PCR, while TCRdb's copy carries only in-frame clones and drops some. The table shows some 27,000 clones, with about 61% occurring only once. The CDR3 totals 15 residues. The germline V gene encodes CDR1 MDHEN and CDR2 SYDVKM. J was trimmed by 4 bases and V by 5 bases; bases with no gene match: 9. Only a few counts were recorded for this clone. The antigen is undetermined. The sequence was collected from a woman in her 30s with type 1 diabetes. Material: Tregs from blood. The chain is built from TRBV28 and TRBJ2-5, with 8 positions matching TRBD1. In DNA form, the CDR3 reads TGTGCCAGCAGTCCCCCCCGGACAGGGATAGAGACCCAGTACTTC. Protein product: CASSPPRTGIETQYF. Looking up the rest from reference TRBV28 and TRBJ2-5 gives the full variable domain: DVKVTQSSRYLVKRTGEKVFLECVQDMDHENMFWYRQDPGLGLRLIYFSYDVKMKEKGDIPEGYSVSREKKERFSLILESASTNQTSMYLCASSPPRTGIETQYFGPGTRLLVL.